This T cell receptor beta chain was profiled in a study of regulatory T cells in long-lasting Graves disease. Across the study: Positive TSH receptor antibodies alongside over 5 years of antithyroid drugs were what marked Graves' disease as persistent.

This clonotype appeared many times. The CDR3 contains 13 residues. Germline loops: CDR1 MDHEN, CDR2 SYDVKM. Trimming took off 3 bases at V and 7 bases at J, with 7 bases between the two ends. Specified time point: persistent/refractory GD, antithyroid drugs over 5 years with positive TRAb. The TCR library used RNA extracted from PBMCs. With iRepertoire HTBI primers and Arm-PCR of CDR3 regions, TCR beta libraries were built. TCRdb re-analysed the multiplex PCR reads in MiXCR, keeping a single row per CDR3 protein. The sample holds over 450,000 distinct CDR3 sequences, about 22% seen once. The V call is TRBV28, the J call TRBJ1-6; TRBD1 is a possible D gene (6 bases). The receptor was derived from a female donor with Graves disease. The sample in question was peripheral blood mononuclear cells (PBMCs), obtained when the disease was refractory, from a patient treated with antithyroid drugs. CDR3 residues: CASSFTGNSPLHF. CDR3 coding DNA: TGTGCCAGCAGTTTCACAGGGAATTCACCCCTCCACTTT.